These 23 T cell receptor beta chains were sequenced from one sample in a study of blood T cell repertoires in COVID-19. Here immunoSEQ multiplex PCR was the method, and the copy in TCRdb shows in-frame clones only, minus some. The table lists around 120,000 clones, roughly nine tenths of them singletons. The source material was peripheral blood. Receptors originate from a man aged 70-80 years who had recovered from COVID-19.

This clone appeared a single time. The rearrangement uses TRBV5-4 and TRBJ2-7; TRBD1 matches at 9 bases. Germline assignment: CDR1 SGHNT and CDR2 YYREEE (reference sequence). V shed 0 bases, J shed 0 bases, and the junction held 7 bases outside the gene matches. The length of the CDR3 is 17 residues. The CDR3 sequence: CASSLASGTGSSYEQYF. Written as DNA, the CDR3 is TGTGCCAGCAGCTTGGCCTCCGGGACAGGGAGCTCCTACGAGCAGTACTTC.

The chain uses TRBV7-3 and TRBJ2-1; 9 bases are a match to TRBD2. Germline CDR1 is SGHTA and CDR2 is FQGTGA. The J segment lost 4 bases and the V segment lost 5 bases, leaving 6 bases of the junction unmatched. CDR3 length: 15 residues. CDR3 protein: CASSPTAGGYNEQFF. CDR3 DNA: TGTGCCAGCAGCCCCACAGCGGGAGGATACAATGAGCAGTTCTTC.

V usage is TRBV19 and J usage is TRBJ1-5; D is ambiguous. Trimming removed 4 bases from V and 7 bases from J, with 11 bases in between. CDR3 length: 13 amino acids. Germline V CDR1 and CDR2: LNHDA, SQIVND (reference sequence). CDR3 DNA sequence: TGTGCCAGTAGTACTCGGGTATTACAGCCCCAGCATTTT. This gives the protein CASSTRVLQPQHF.

The chain joins TRBV28 to TRBJ2-1, with D hard to call. The CDR3 length is 16 residues. V shed 5 bases and J shed 4 bases, with 18 bases lying between them. Germline values: CDR1 MDHEN, CDR2 SYDVKM. The CDR3 DNA is TGTGCCAGCAGTACTTCTGGAGCTCCTAAATACAATGAGCAGTTCTTC. Translated, it gives CASSTSGAPKYNEQFF.

V gene TRBV6-1 combines with J gene TRBJ1-2, with D unclear. The CDR3 contains 15 residues. Deletions cut 2 bases from V and 4 bases from J, with 14 bases between. Germline assignment: CDR1 MNHNS and CDR2 SASEGT. This CDR3 is CASSESYGLGYGYTF. DNA of the CDR3: TGTGCCAGCAGTGAATCGTATGGGCTGGGCTATGGCTACACCTTC.

The chain carries TRBV7-8 and TRBJ2-2; TRBD1 matches 9 bases. The CDR3 extends over 16 amino acids. Germline-derived CDR1 and CDR2 are SGHVS and FQNEAQ. Germline trimming cut 2 bases from V and 4 bases from J; bases unmatched to any gene: 5. CDR3 nucleotides: TGTGCCAGCAGCTTAAGGGACAGGGATAGCACCGGGGAGCTGTTTTTT. Encoded protein: CASSLRDRDSTGELFF.

This clone was observed once. The chain combines TRBV5-1 with TRBJ2-7, with 8 bases fitting TRBD2. CDR1 is SGHRS and CDR2 is YFSETQ in the germline V gene. The ends lost 3 bases at V and 3 bases at J; junction bases unmatched: 8. This CDR3 is built from 15 residues. The CDR3 DNA is TGCGCCAGCAGCTCCGGCGGGGGGATGTTCTACGAGCAGTACTTC. This translates into CASSSGGGMFYEQYF.

The chain carries TRBV6-5 and TRBJ2-7; 8 positions agree with TRBD1. Germline V lookup: CDR1 MNHEY, CDR2 SVGAGI. Trimming removed 2 bases from V and 2 bases from J; junction bases left unmatched: 2. The CDR3 length is 14 residues. This CDR3 is CASSYQTGAYEQYF. The DNA for the CDR3 is TGTGCCAGCAGTTACCAGACAGGGGCCTACGAGCAGTACTTC.

The J gene is TRBJ2-1, the V gene TRBV11-1; TRBD1 is a possible D gene (6 bases). This CDR3 is 13 amino acids long. CDR1 is SGHAT and CDR2 is FQDESV in the germline V gene (reference sequence). Deletions cut 5 bases from V and 10 bases from J, with 15 bases between. Here the CDR3 DNA reads TGTGCCAGCAGCCGACTTGGACAGACCGAGCAGTTCTTC. Translation: CASSRLGQTEQFF.

The rearrangement links TRBV6-5 to TRBJ2-7, with D perhaps TRBD1 (5 bases). Germline V gene data show CDR1 as MNHEY and CDR2 as SVGAGI. The CDR3 covers 12 residues. Between the trimmed V and J ends, which lost 7 bases and 1 base, there was a span of 8 bases. CDR3 sequence (DNA): TGTGCCAGCATAGGGGATTCCTACGAGCAGTACTTC. Amino acid sequence: CASIGDSYEQYF.

The chain joins TRBV27 to TRBJ2-1; the D gene is possibly TRBD1 (5 bases). The CDR3 runs 16 residues. The germline gives CDR1 MNHEY, CDR2 SMNVEV (reference sequence). V was pared by 0 bases and J by 7 bases, with 16 bases between. This CDR3 is CASSLSWQGSRNEQFF. In nucleotides, the CDR3 is TGTGCCAGCAGTTTATCCTGGCAGGGAAGTCGGAATGAGCAGTTCTTC.

CDR3 coding DNA: TGTGCCAGCAGTGTGGGACAGGGGAAGACCGGGGAGCTGTTTTTT. This sequence encodes CASSVGQGKTGELFF. The rearrangement links TRBV6-6 to TRBJ2-2, with 10 bases lining up with TRBD1. Germline-derived CDR1 and CDR2 are MNHNY and SVGAGI (reference sequence). With 5 bases clipped from V and 5 bases from J, the junction kept 5 bases outside the gene matches. The CDR3 sequence is 15 residues long.

The table lists this clone with a count of one. The gene calls are TRBV5-1 and TRBJ2-1, with 7 bases lining up with TRBD2. The CDR3 covers 16 residues. The V segment lost 0 bases and the J segment 0 bases; nucleotides outside the gene matches: 3. Per the germline V gene, CDR1 is SGHRS and CDR2 is YFSETQ. CDR3 protein: CASSLDGGFSYNEQFF. In DNA form, the CDR3 reads TGCGCCAGCAGCTTGGACGGGGGGTTCTCCTACAATGAGCAGTTCTTC.

The genes are TRBV9 and TRBJ2-3, with TRBD2 identical over 11 bases. Germline V gives CDR1 SGDLS, CDR2 YYNGEE. J was trimmed by 6 bases and V by 5 bases; bases with no gene match: 8. This CDR3 has 15 residues. The CDR3 DNA reads as TGTGCCAGCAGTGCTAGCGGGAGGACGTCGGATACGCAGTATTTT. Translation gives CASSASGRTSDTQYF.

In this sample, this clone turned up a few times. V and J are TRBV9 and TRBJ2-7; 13 nucleotides match TRBD2. Germline V lookup: CDR1 SGDLS, CDR2 YYNGEE. The CDR3 contains 16 residues. V lost 3 bases and J lost 1; bases outside the gene matches: 4. The CDR3 region is CASSEGLAGTSYEQYF. The DNA for the CDR3 is TGTGCCAGCAGCGAGGGACTAGCGGGGACATCCTACGAGCAGTACTTC.

This clone was observed once. The V and J genes are TRBV11-1 and TRBJ1-6; 10 bases agree with TRBD1. CDR1 SGHAT and CDR2 FQDESV come from the germline V gene (reference sequence). CDR3 size: 16 residues. V shed 3 bases, J shed 9 bases, and the junction held 8 bases outside the gene matches. This CDR3 is CASSFGTGVRGSPLHF. The CDR3 DNA follows: TGTGCCAGCAGCTTCGGGACAGGGGTTCGTGGTTCACCCCTCCACTTT.

This chain connects TRBV5-1 to TRBJ2-7; 8 positions agree with TRBD1. From germline, CDR1 is SGHRS and CDR2 YFSETQ. The ends lost 0 bases at V and 3 bases at J; junction bases unmatched: 5. The CDR3 length is 15 residues. CDR3 sequence: CASSLAQGVIYEQYF. The CDR3 DNA reads TGCGCCAGCAGCTTGGCACAGGGGGTCATCTACGAGCAGTACTTC.

This chain connects TRBV4-2 to TRBJ2-1; no firm D call. The V end was cut by 2 bases, the J end by 5 bases, with 22 bases between. The germline V gene has CDR1 LGHNA and CDR2 YNFKEQ. This CDR3 region has 18 residues. As DNA, the CDR3 is TGTGCCAGCAGCCAAAATCTAGTGGTCCTGGAGTCCCACAATGAGCAGTTCTTC. Its translation: CASSQNLVVLESHNEQFF.

As DNA, the CDR3 is TGTGCCAGCAGCCAGCCGGGATACAATGAGCAGTTCTTC. Amino acids: CASSQPGYNEQFF. The V call is TRBV7-3, the J call TRBJ2-1, with D possibly matching TRBD2 (5 bases). CDR1 and CDR2 (germline): SGHTA, FQGTGA. CDR3 size: 13 residues. Trimming pared 5 bases from V and 4 bases from J, leaving 9 bases between. Full variable domain (outside the CDR3, taken from reference TRBV7-3 and TRBJ2-1): GAGVSQTPSNKVTEKGKYVELRCDPISGHTALYWYRQSLGQGPEFLIYFQGTGAADDSGLPNDRFFAVRPEGSVSTLKIQRTERGDSAVYLCASSQPGYNEQFFGPGTRLTVL.

This chain connects TRBV6-5 to TRBJ1-5; 7 nucleotides align to TRBD1. Germline V CDR1 and CDR2: MNHEY, SVGAGI. This CDR3 has 13 residues. V was pared by 7 bases and J by 7 bases, with 7 bases of the junction left unmatched. The CDR3 protein is CASTTGLGQPQHF. CDR3 bases: TGTGCCAGCACGACAGGGCTAGGGCAGCCCCAGCATTTT.

This clone was seen only a few times. This rearrangement joins TRBV24-1 to TRBJ1-3, with a possible D match to TRBD1 (5 bases). Per the germline V gene, CDR1 is KGHDR and CDR2 is SFDVKD. CDR3 size: 15 residues. V lost 3 bases, J lost 3 bases, and 11 bases lay in between. The CDR3 is CATSDGGEVGNTIYF. The CDR3 DNA reads as TGTGCCACCAGTGATGGAGGGGAGGTTGGAAACACCATATATTTT.

The gene calls are TRBV24-1 and TRBJ2-1; D not resolved. CDR3 length: 13 residues. Trimming pared 7 bases from V and 3 bases from J, leaving 9 bases between. The germline V gene encodes CDR1 KGHDR and CDR2 SFDVKD. This CDR3 is CATRNLSYNEQFF. The CDR3 nucleotides read TGTGCCACCAGAAACCTCAGCTACAATGAGCAGTTCTTC.

Here the CDR3 reads CARSCYGGSGTSYEQYF. DNA of the CDR3: TGTGCCAGAAGCTGTTATGGGGGTAGCGGGACCTCCTACGAGCAGTACTTC. The chain recombines TRBV5-3 with TRBJ2-7; 8 bases are shared with TRBD2. TRBV5-3 is an ORF, with its function uncertain. V lost 3 bases, J lost 0 bases, and 11 bases stayed unmatched. This CDR3 is 17 amino acids long.